The 7 T cell receptor beta chains below were found in one sample sequenced in a study of blood T cell repertoires in COVID-19. The method was immunoSEQ multiplex PCR; TCRdb's version includes in-frame clones alone and lacks a portion of them. The sample includes about 100,000 clones, about 89% of them seen just once. The sequencing input was peripheral blood. Receptors originate from a man between 50 and 59 years old with acute or convalescent COVID-19.

The V and J genes are TRBV9 and TRBJ2-7; D uncertain. This CDR3 is 14 amino acids long. V gave up 0 bases and J gave up 0 bases, with 7 bases separating them. The V gene's germline CDR1 is SGDLS and CDR2 YYNGEE. The CDR3 coding sequence is TGTGCCAGCAGCGTAGGGGCCGTCTCCTACGAGCAGTACTTC. Translated: CASSVGAVSYEQYF.

The CDR3 sequence is CASSLGSEAFF. Here the CDR3 DNA reads TGCGCCAGCAGCTTGGGCAGTGAAGCTTTCTTT. The gene calls are TRBV5-1 and TRBJ1-1; D is undetermined. Germline assignment: CDR1 SGHRS and CDR2 YFSETQ. The CDR3 extends over 11 amino acids. V was cut by 0 bases and J by 7 bases, with 4 bases left in between.

The gene calls are TRBV6-2 or TRBV6-3 and TRBJ2-4; D gene ambiguous. Germline loops: CDR1 MNHEY, CDR2 SVGEGT. This CDR3 is built from 14 residues. Trimming stripped 5 bases from V and 0 bases from J, with 8 bases between. The chain's CDR3 is CASSVELAKNIQYF. CDR3 DNA sequence: TGTGCCAGCAGTGTGGAGCTAGCCAAAAACATTCAGTACTTC.

The rearrangement joins TRBV3-1 (or the pseudogene TRBV3-2) to TRBJ1-2; no definite D call. Germline V lookup: CDR1 LGHDT, CDR2 YNNKEL (reference sequence). This CDR3 is built from 13 residues. Trimming took 4 bases from V and 8 from J, leaving 14 bases between them. As DNA, the CDR3 is TGTGCCAGCAGCCCCCCCGGGTCCTACGGCTACACCTTC. Translation gives CASSPPGSYGYTF.

The chain employs TRBV7-3 and TRBJ1-6; D uncertain. From germline, CDR1 is SGHTA and CDR2 FQGTGA. The germline V and J ends were trimmed by 4 bases and 7 bases, with 5 bases remaining between them. The CDR3 runs 12 residues. CDR3 bases: TGTGCCAGCAGCTCCCAAAATTCACCCCTCCACTTT. Its protein is CASSSQNSPLHF.

This clone was counted a single time. V and J are TRBV20-1 and TRBJ2-7; 10 nucleotides align to TRBD1. From germline, CDR1 is DFQATT and CDR2 SNEGSKA (reference sequence). Trimming removed 3 bases from V and 2 bases from J; junction bases left unmatched: 4. CDR3 length: 14 residues. The CDR3 DNA reads as TGCAGTGCTAGTTCCGGGACAGGGGCCTACGAGCAGTACTTC. Its translation is CSASSGTGAYEQYF.

The chain uses TRBV19 and TRBJ1-3; D is ambiguous. Germline assignment: CDR1 LNHDA and CDR2 SQIVND (reference sequence). CDR3 length: 14 amino acids. V shed 9 bases and J shed 0 bases, with 12 bases lying between them. The CDR3: CASRGLSSGNTIYF. The CDR3 region has the DNA TGTGCCAGCCGGGGTCTGAGCTCTGGAAACACCATATATTTT.